The clone carrying this T cell receptor (beta chain) was seen at least ten times. As yet, its antigen is unknown. The data originate from a study of CD8 T cells in ankylosing spondylitis. Study outcomes and limitations: There was a TCR beta motif, made of roughly eight highly homologous variants, that appeared characteristic of ankylosing spondylitis blood. Reported data indicate significant enrichment of disease-linked clones within matched ankylosing spondylitis synovial fluid.

TCRdb analysed the 5' RACE reads with MiXCR anew, one entry per CDR3 protein. The table includes 700,000 to 850,000 distinct CDR3 sequences, about 12% detected once. The sample was blood, either unsorted or a sorted T cell fraction (not recorded which). The origin of this receptor is a male donor with ankylosing spondylitis.

The CDR3: CSAEAGAGYTF. CDR3 sequence (DNA): TGCAGCGCGGAGGCGGGGGCCGGCTACACCTTC. This chain uses TRBV29-1 with TRBJ1-2, with D possibly being TRBD1 (6 bases). V was cut by 7 bases and J by 8 bases, with 14 bases left in between. This CDR3 region has 11 residues. Germline loops: CDR1 SQVTM, CDR2 ANQGSEA.